This T cell receptor beta chain was profiled in a study of blood T cell repertoires in COVID-19. The table came from immunoSEQ multiplex PCR; TCRdb's copy has only in-frame clones and leaves some out. The data show roughly 290,000 clones, roughly 88% seen once. The germline gives CDR1 MNHEY, CDR2 SMNVEV (reference sequence). This CDR3 has 15 residues. Trimming left V 5 bases short and J 5 bases short, with 18 bases between. The rearrangement uses TRBV27 and TRBJ1-1; the D gene is possibly TRBD1 (5 bases). Material: PBMCs or T cells enriched from blood (not recorded which). The TCR sequence derives from a woman in her twenties or thirties who had recovered from COVID-19. This CDR3 reads CASSPFAPGGTEAFF. In nucleotides, the CDR3 is TGTGCCAGCAGTCCCTTCGCCCCCGGGGGAACTGAAGCTTTCTTT.